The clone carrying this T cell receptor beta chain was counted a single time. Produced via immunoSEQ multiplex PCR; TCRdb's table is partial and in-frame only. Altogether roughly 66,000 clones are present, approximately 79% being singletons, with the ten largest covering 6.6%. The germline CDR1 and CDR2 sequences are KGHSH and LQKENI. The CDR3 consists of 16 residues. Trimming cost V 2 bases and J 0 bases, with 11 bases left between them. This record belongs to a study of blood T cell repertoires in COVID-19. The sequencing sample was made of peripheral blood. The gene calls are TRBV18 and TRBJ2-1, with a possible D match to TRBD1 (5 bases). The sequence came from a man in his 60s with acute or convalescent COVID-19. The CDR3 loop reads CASSPAPGPSYNEQFF. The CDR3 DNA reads TGTGCCAGCTCACCAGCTCCAGGGCCCTCCTACAATGAGCAGTTCTTC.